A selection of T cell receptor beta chains follows, all from one sample in a study of cytomegalovirus exposure and HLA in healthy donors. Method: immunoSEQ multiplex PCR; TCRdb's copy keeps in-frame clones and lacks some. The sample lists 200,000 or so clones; 82% were seen once. The sample taken for sequencing was PBMCs. These receptors came from a woman aged 40 to 50 in good health and CMV-seronegative. CDR3s include the opening cysteine and the closing phenylalanine or tryptophan. Each record gives: V gene, clone size, D gene, J gene, CDR3 protein, CDR3 DNA. The D gene is left open where the match is weak. A row's size may be missing; if present it is once, few, many or a size class.

TRBV27,-,TRBD1,TRBJ1-5,CATGQNSNQPQHF,TGTGCTACGGGACAGAATAGCAATCAGCCCCAGCATTTT
TRBV5-1,-,-,TRBJ2-2,CASSFTTNTGELFF,TGCGCCAGCAGCTTCACTACGAACACCGGGGAGCTGTTTTTT
TRBV30,-,-,TRBJ2-7,CAWSVLIVGGQYF,TGTGCCTGGAGTGTACTTATCGTCGGTGGGCAGTACTTC
TRBV18,-,-,TRBJ2-7,CASSPGRDAYEQYF,TGTGCCAGCTCACCAGGGCGGGACGCCTACGAGCAGTACTTC
TRBV10-3,-,TRBD1,TRBJ1-1,CAISDNSRGPTEAFF,TGTGCCATCAGTGATAACTCCAGGGGGCCGACTGAAGCTTTCTTT
TRBV10-1,-,TRBD1,TRBJ2-1,CASSDPLKGQGRVDEQFF,TGCGCCAGCAGTGACCCGTTGAAGGGACAGGGGCGAGTCGATGAGCAGTTCTTC
TRBV7-6,-,-,TRBJ2-2,CASSLPGGVNTGELFF,TGTGCCAGCAGCTTACCGGGGGGCGTGAACACCGGGGAGCTGTTTTTT
TRBV19,-,TRBD1,TRBJ2-3,CASSLGQGLEDTQYF,TGTGCCAGTAGTCTCGGACAGGGTTTGGAGGATACGCAGTATTTT
TRBV7-3,few,TRBD2,TRBJ2-1,CASSLGVGGLRDNEQFF,TGTGCCAGCAGCTTAGGGGTGGGAGGGCTTAGGGACAATGAGCAGTTCTTC
TRBV19,few,-,TRBJ1-5,CASAGAWVGDQPQHF,TGTGCCAGTGCAGGGGCTTGGGTAGGTGATCAGCCCCAGCATTTT
TRBV5-1,-,TRBD2,TRBJ2-7,CASSAGTSGFYEQYF,TGCGCCAGCAGCGCCGGGACTAGCGGGTTCTACGAGCAGTACTTC
TRBV28,-,TRBD1,TRBJ1-5,CASGTDVQPQHF,TGTGCCAGTGGGACAGACGTTCAGCCCCAGCATTTT
TRBV7-3,-,-,TRBJ2-1,CASSSQGSAEQFF,TGTGCCAGCAGCTCTCAGGGGTCGGCTGAGCAGTTCTTC
TRBV19,-,TRBD2,TRBJ2-3,CASSIGAGDRDTQYF,TGTGCCAGTAGTATCGGAGCGGGAGACAGAGATACGCAGTATTTT
TRBV6-5,-,-,TRBJ1-2,CASSYSSSFNYGYTF,TGTGCCAGCAGTTACTCGAGTAGCTTTAACTATGGCTACACCTTC
TRBV7-2,-,-,TRBJ2-1,CASSSLANPYNEQFF,TGTGCCAGCAGCTCGCTAGCGAATCCCTACAATGAGCAGTTCTTC
TRBV2,-,-,TRBJ2-5,CASRAFMDTHQETQYF,TGTGCCAGCAGAGCCTTCATGGACACACACCAAGAGACCCAGTACTTC
TRBV18,-,-,TRBJ2-7,CASSPERVLLQQYF,TGTGCCAGCTCACCAGAGCGGGTTCTTTTGCAGCAGTACTTC
TRBV27,-,TRBD1,TRBJ2-7,CASRDRGLEQYF,TGTGCCAGCAGGGACAGGGGGCTCGAGCAGTACTTC
TRBV5-1,once,-,TRBJ1-1,CASSGGVLNTEAFF,TGCGCCAGCAGCGGGGGGGTACTGAACACTGAAGCTTTCTTT
TRBV19,-,TRBD2,TRBJ2-1,CASSILAGGHNEQFF,TGTGCCAGTAGTATTCTAGCGGGAGGGCACAATGAGCAGTTCTTC
TRBV7-2,-,TRBD2,TRBJ2-3,CASSSWTSGYTDTQYF,TGTGCCAGCAGCTCGTGGACTAGCGGTTACACAGATACGCAGTATTTT
TRBV2,-,-,TRBJ1-1,CASKVQENTEAFF,TGTGCCAGCAAAGTTCAGGAAAACACTGAAGCTTTCTTT
TRBV7-3,-,-,TRBJ1-1,CASSLKGDSTEAFF,TGTGCCAGCAGCTTAAAAGGGGATAGCACTGAAGCTTTCTTT
TRBV6-1,-,-,TRBJ2-1,CASSEAGQHPFYNEQFF,TGTGCCAGCAGTGAAGCGGGCCAACACCCTTTCTACAATGAGCAGTTCTTC
TRBV2,few,TRBD2,TRBJ2-3,CASRDGGTSADTQYF,TGTGCCAGCAGGGACGGCGGGACTAGCGCAGATACGCAGTATTTT
TRBV19,-,-,TRBJ2-7,CASSLSSYSSFEQYF,TGTGCCAGTAGTTTATCCTCTTATTCCTCCTTCGAGCAGTACTTC
TRBV19,-,TRBD2,TRBJ2-1,CASSIFQAGVGNEQFF,TGTGCCAGTAGTATTTTCCAGGCGGGAGTGGGCAATGAGCAGTTCTTC
TRBV11-2,-,TRBD1,TRBJ1-4,CASSLVPGTGKINEKLFF,TGTGCCAGCAGCTTAGTCCCCGGGACAGGGAAGATTAATGAAAAACTGTTTTTT
TRBV4-2,-,TRBD1,TRBJ2-7,CASSHLAGTGYSYEQYF,TGTGCCAGCAGCCACCTAGCCGGGACAGGCTACTCCTACGAGCAGTACTTC
TRBV4-1,few,-,TRBJ1-2,CASSQESGGRGYTF,TGCGCCAGCAGCCAAGAGTCGGGAGGTAGGGGCTACACCTTC
TRBV5-6,-,TRBD1,TRBJ2-6,CASSGRGPGANVLTF,TGTGCCAGCAGCGGCAGGGGGCCTGGGGCCAACGTCCTGACTTTC
TRBV5-1,-,-,TRBJ2-5,CASSFENPGQETQYF,TGCGCCAGCAGCTTCGAAAATCCGGGACAAGAGACCCAGTACTTC
TRBV5-5,-,-,TRBJ2-3,CASSYEGGKGFYRDTQYF,TGTGCCAGCAGCTACGAAGGCGGGAAGGGGTTTTATAGAGATACGCAGTATTTT
TRBV7-9,once,TRBD1,TRBJ2-1,CASSSRDSYNEQFF,TGTGCCAGCAGCTCCCGGGACAGTTACAATGAGCAGTTCTTC
TRBV19,-,-,TRBJ2-5,CASGFGETQYF,TGTGCCAGTGGTTTCGGGGAGACCCAGTACTTC
TRBV9,-,-,TRBJ1-2,CASSVVESTGLDGYTF,TGTGCCAGCAGCGTAGTGGAATCGACAGGACTGGATGGCTACACCTTC
TRBV2,once,TRBD1,TRBJ1-5,CASRGTGEWEPQHF,TGTGCCAGCAGAGGGACAGGCGAATGGGAGCCCCAGCATTTT
TRBV27,-,-,TRBJ2-2,CASTKTDTGELFF,TGTGCCAGCACCAAAACGGACACCGGGGAGCTGTTTTTT
TRBV7-6,-,TRBD1,TRBJ2-2,CASSPGQGNTGELFF,TGTGCCAGCAGTCCAGGACAGGGGAACACCGGGGAGCTGTTTTTT
TRBV15,few,TRBD1,TRBJ2-5,CATSIQGQGVVGLQETQYF,TGTGCCACCAGCATCCAGGGACAGGGAGTTGTCGGCCTACAAGAGACCCAGTACTTC
TRBV23-1,-,-,TRBJ1-1,CASSPGGGLAEAFF,TGCGCCAGCAGTCCGGGGGGCGGACTAGCTGAAGCTTTCTTT
TRBV6-4,-,TRBD1,TRBJ2-1,CASSSGTGSYNEQFF,TGTGCCAGCAGCTCCGGGACAGGGTCCTACAATGAGCAGTTCTTC
TRBV7-2,-,-,TRBJ2-1,CASSRTASSYNEQFF,TGTGCCAGCAGCCGGACAGCAAGCTCCTACAATGAGCAGTTCTTC
TRBV30,-,-,TRBJ2-1,CAWNNQINNEQFF,TGTGCCTGGAATAATCAGATAAATAATGAGCAGTTCTTC